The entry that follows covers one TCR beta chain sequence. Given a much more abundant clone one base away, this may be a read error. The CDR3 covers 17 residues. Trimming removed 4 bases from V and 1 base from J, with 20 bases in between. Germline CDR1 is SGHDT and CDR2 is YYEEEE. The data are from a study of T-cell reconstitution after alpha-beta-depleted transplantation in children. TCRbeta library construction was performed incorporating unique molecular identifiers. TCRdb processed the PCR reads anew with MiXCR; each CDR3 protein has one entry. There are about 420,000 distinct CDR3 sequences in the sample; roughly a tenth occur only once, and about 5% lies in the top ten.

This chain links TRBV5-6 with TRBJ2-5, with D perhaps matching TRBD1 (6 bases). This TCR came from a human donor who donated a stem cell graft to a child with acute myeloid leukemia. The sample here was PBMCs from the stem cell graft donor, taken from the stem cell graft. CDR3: CASSRKLGIGGQETQYF. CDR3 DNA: TGTGCCAGCAGCCGAAAGCTGGGGATAGGGGGCCAAGAGACCCAGTACTTC. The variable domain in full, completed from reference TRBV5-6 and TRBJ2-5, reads DAGVTQSPTHLIKTRGQQVTLRCSPKSGHDTVSWYQQALGQGPQFIFQYYEEEERQRGNFPDRFSGHQFPNYSSELNVNALLLGDSALYLCASSRKLGIGGQETQYFGPGTRLLVL.